The 14 T cell receptor beta chains below all came from one sample that was sequenced in a study of blood T cell repertoires in COVID-19. Assay used: immunoSEQ multiplex PCR; TCRdb lists only in-frame clones, some missing. The table records more than 200,000 clones, about 87% of them present only once. The sample comprised PBMCs or T cells enriched from blood (not recorded which). The receptors originated from a woman in her 30s who had been exposed to COVID-19.

The chain couples TRBV27 to TRBJ1-2; 12 nucleotides align to TRBD1. The CDR3 has 17 amino acids. The germline gives CDR1 MNHEY, CDR2 SMNVEV (reference sequence). V gave up 5 bases and J gave up 6 bases; unmatched junction bases: 13. The CDR3 bases are TGTGCCAGCAGTATCTCCGGGACAGGGGGCGCGATTCATGGCTACACCTTC. It codes for CASSISGTGGAIHGYTF.

CDR3 loop: CASSSSSGSSYNEQFF. As DNA, the CDR3 is TGTGCCAGCAGTTCCTCTAGCGGGAGCTCCTACAATGAGCAGTTCTTC. J is TRBJ2-1 and V is TRBV27, with 10 bases identical to TRBD2. The CDR3 sequence is 16 residues long. Per germline, CDR1 MNHEY and CDR2 SMNVEV (reference sequence). V was pared by 4 bases and J by 0 bases, with 3 bases of the junction left unmatched.

The chain joins TRBV5-1 to TRBJ2-1; TRBD2 aligns across 12 bases. The J segment lost 7 bases and the V segment lost 0 bases, leaving 8 bases of the junction unmatched. The CDR3 sequence is 17 residues long. Germline loops: CDR1 SGHRS, CDR2 YFSETQ. CDR3 sequence: CASSLASGTSGQNEQFF. DNA of the CDR3: TGCGCCAGCAGCTTGGCCTCCGGGACTAGCGGGCAAAATGAGCAGTTCTTC.

The genes are TRBV3-1 (or the pseudogene TRBV3-2) and TRBJ1-2; D may be TRBD1 (5 bases). V lost 0 bases to trimming and J lost 0 bases, with 20 bases between them. This CDR3 has 19 amino acids. Germline V gene lookup returns CDR1 LGHDT and CDR2 YNNKEL (reference sequence). The CDR3 here is CASSQDQWGGAIPNYGYTF. The DNA for the CDR3 is TGTGCCAGCAGCCAAGATCAATGGGGCGGAGCGATACCTAACTATGGCTACACCTTC.

This clone occurred a few times. This sequence joins TRBV19 and TRBJ2-5, with 7 bases identical to TRBD2. CDR1 LNHDA and CDR2 SQIVND come from the germline V gene (reference sequence). V trimming: 3 bases; J trimming: 5 bases; junction bases outside the gene matches: 3. The CDR3 runs to 13 residues. In DNA, the CDR3 is TGTGCCAGTAGTATCAGGGAGGGGGAGACCCAGTACTTC. It codes for CASSIREGETQYF.

The chain combines TRBV6-5 with TRBJ2-1, with D possibly matching TRBD1 (6 bases). Trimming left V 6 bases short and J 9 bases short, with 12 bases between. CDR3 size: 12 residues. The V gene's germline CDR1 is MNHEY and CDR2 SVGAGI. CDR3 in amino acids: CASRSQGAEQFF. The CDR3 DNA sequence: TGTGCCAGCAGGTCACAGGGCGCTGAGCAGTTCTTC.

The chain uses TRBV27 and TRBJ2-7; the match to TRBD1 covers 8 bases. Germline lookup yields CDR1 MNHEY and CDR2 SMNVEV (reference sequence). J gave up 1 base and V 2 bases, and 7 bases lay outside the gene matches. The CDR3 is 16 amino acids. CDR3 amino acids: CASSLGRTGRSYEQYF. The CDR3, as DNA: TGTGCCAGCAGTTTAGGGAGGACAGGGAGGTCCTACGAGCAGTACTTC.

The rearrangement joins TRBV7-9 to TRBJ1-2; 10 nucleotides match TRBD1. Trimming took 5 bases from V and 9 from J; bases not matched to a gene: 9. Germline V gene sequence: CDR1 SEHNR, CDR2 FQNEAQ (reference sequence). This CDR3 spans 14 amino acids. The DNA of the CDR3 is TGTGCCAGCAGCCCCCGGACAGGGGGAAGTCGCTACACCTTC. Encoded protein: CASSPRTGGSRYTF. Full variable domain (missing parts from reference TRBV7-9 and TRBJ1-2): DTGVSQNPRHKITKRGQNVTFRCDPISEHNRLYWYRQTLGQGPEFLTYFQNEAQLEKSRLLSDRFSAERPKGSFSTLEIQRTEQGDSAMYLCASSPRTGGSRYTFGSGTRLTVV.

The chain links TRBV3-1 (or the pseudogene TRBV3-2) to TRBJ2-7, with a weak D call TRBD2 (6 bases). With 4 bases removed from V and 7 bases from J, the gap between germline ends came to 17 bases. Germline lookup yields CDR1 LGHDT and CDR2 YNNKEL (reference sequence). CDR3 size: 14 residues. The CDR3 region is CASSLLSGPLEQYF. DNA of the CDR3: TGTGCCAGCAGCCTTCTTAGCGGTCCCCTGGAGCAGTACTTC.

The V and J genes are TRBV2 and TRBJ2-1; weak D call: TRBD1 (6 bases). The germline CDR1 and CDR2 sequences are SNHLY and FYNNEI. V dropped 0 bases and J dropped 6 bases, with 12 bases sitting between them. The CDR3 is 15 amino acids. The DNA for the CDR3 is TGTGCCAGCAGTGAAGCCAGGGGAACGACCAATGAGCAGTTCTTC. Translating gives CASSEARGTTNEQFF. Together with reference TRBV2 and TRBJ2-1, the CDR3 gives the full variable domain: EPEVTQTPSHQVTQMGQEVILRCVPISNHLYFYWYRQILGQKVEFLVSFYNNEISEKSEIFDDQFSVERPDGSNFTLKIRSTKLEDSAMYFCASSEARGTTNEQFFGPGTRLTVL.

This sequence joins TRBV28 and TRBJ1-4; unclear D gene. CDR3 length equals 12 residues. Trimming shortened V by 7 bases and J by 7 bases, and 10 bases separated the two germline ends. Per germline, CDR1 MDHEN and CDR2 SYDVKM. CDR3 protein: CASNTVAEKLFF. The CDR3 DNA reads as TGTGCCAGCAATACCGTGGCTGAAAAACTGTTTTTT.

This clone was recorded only once. This sequence joins TRBV4-2 and TRBJ2-1, with 12 bases that match TRBD2. V was pared by 0 bases and J by 9 bases, with 12 bases of the junction left unmatched. CDR1 and CDR2 (germline): LGHNA, YNFKEQ. This CDR3 is 18 amino acids long. The CDR3 spells CASSQERASGRAFGEQFF. For the CDR3, the DNA is TGTGCCAGCAGCCAAGAGCGGGCTAGCGGGAGGGCCTTCGGTGAGCAGTTCTTC.

The chain uses TRBV10-1 and TRBJ1-1; the D is unclear. The CDR3 is 13 residues long. V gave up 4 bases and J gave up 3 bases, with 9 bases separating them. The germline V gene has CDR1 WNHNN and CDR2 SYGVQD (reference sequence). Written as DNA, the CDR3 is TGCGCCAGCAGTGTCGAGCCGGACACTGAAGCTTTCTTT. This translates into CASSVEPDTEAFF.

This chain links TRBV5-1 with TRBJ2-3, with D tentatively TRBD2 (6 bases). This CDR3 is 12 amino acids long. Germline assignment: CDR1 SGHRS and CDR2 YFSETQ. V was pared by 8 bases and J by 0 bases, with 7 bases between. CDR3 residues: CASRGSTDTQYF. The CDR3 DNA reads as TGCGCCAGTCGGGGGAGCACAGATACGCAGTATTTT.